The rows below give T cell receptor beta chains drawn from one sample of a study of human T cells and chemical hapten exposure. TCRdb fed the 5' RACE reads into MiXCR, producing one record per CDR3 protein. The table includes around 140,000 distinct CDR3 sequences, over 3.5% detected once. Receptor source: a female donor in good health. CDR3s include the opening cysteine and the closing phenylalanine or tryptophan. D genes are given only for firm matches. Size values are once, few and many counts, or a class for expanded clones, and some rows have none.

d_call j_call v_call clone_size cdr3_aa cdr3_nt
- TRBJ1-2 TRBV5-6 - CASSLGANINYGYTF TGTGCCAGCAGCTTGGGCGCAAATATTAACTATGGCTACACCTTC
- TRBJ1-2 TRBV12-3/TRBV12-4 many CASSKNRQSYGYTF TGTGCCAGCAGCAAAAACCGACAGAGCTATGGCTACACCTTC
TRBD1 TRBJ1-2 TRBV20-1 many CSARGGTGSLVGYTF TGCAGTGCTAGAGGTGGGACAGGGTCGCTGGTTGGCTACACCTTC
- TRBJ2-1 TRBV7-2 many CASSSEGQSYNEQFF TGTGCCAGCAGCTCGGAAGGACAGTCCTACAATGAGCAGTTCTTC
- TRBJ1-4 TRBV5-4 - CASSQWTDSSNEKLFF TGTGCCAGCAGCCAATGGACCGACAGCTCTAATGAAAAACTGTTTTTT
- TRBJ1-5 TRBV20-1 many CSARWGGGTRNQPQHF TGCAGTGCTAGATGGGGTGGGGGGACACGCAATCAGCCCCAGCATTTT
TRBD1 TRBJ2-7 TRBV15 many CATRVGGQGRYEQYF TGTGCCACCAGAGTAGGGGGACAGGGAAGGTACGAGCAGTACTTC
- TRBJ2-5 TRBV11-2 - CASSLVLTEEETQYF TGTGCCAGCAGCTTAGTGTTAACAGAAGAAGAGACCCAGTACTTC
- TRBJ2-7 TRBV20-1 many CSATTLRGPYEQYF TGCAGTGCTACCACCTTGCGGGGTCCCTACGAGCAGTACTTC
- TRBJ1-1 TRBV7-2 many CASRPAGYQAFF TGTGCCAGCAGACCCGCAGGATATCAAGCTTTCTTT
- TRBJ1-2 TRBV3-1 many CASSQDTGPNSRYGYTF TGTGCCAGCAGCCAAGACACAGGGCCCAATTCTCGCTATGGCTACACCTTC
TRBD2 TRBJ2-1 TRBV7-8 many CASSQPGLNNEQFF TGTGCCAGCAGCCAACCGGGACTAAACAATGAGCAGTTCTTC
- TRBJ1-3 TRBV4-3 many CASSRNQASGNTIYF TGCGCCAGCAGCCGCAATCAGGCCTCTGGAAACACCATATATTTT